This TCR beta chain derives from a study of neoadjuvant anti-PD-1 for oral cavity cancer. Study as a whole: Most patients had three to four biweekly doses of 3 mg/kg nivolumab before resection.

The CDR3 length is 20 residues. The ends lost 4 bases at V and 0 bases at J; junction bases unmatched: 18. Germline V lookup: CDR1 SGHKS, CDR2 YYEKEE (reference sequence). Assay: immunoSEQ multiplex PCR; the TCRdb copy retains only in-frame clones and omits some. The data contain more than 7,500 clones, almost 65% of them singletons. The sample's time point: after neoadjuvant nivolumab, at surgical resection. Patients were newly diagnosed with stage II-IVA oral cavity squamous cell carcinoma without prior systemic or radiation treatment. The origin of this receptor is a person between 40 and 85 years old with oral cavity squamous cell carcinoma. Sequences were derived from PBMCs, sampled after nivolumab (anti-PD-1) treatment. This chain connects TRBV5-5 to TRBJ1-1; 10 positions agree with TRBD1. The CDR3 region is CASSRSTGTGVGRMNTEAFF. The CDR3 nucleotides read TGTGCCAGCAGCCGCTCAACCGGGACAGGGGTCGGGAGGATGAACACTGAAGCTTTCTTT.